This is a list of T cell receptor beta chains from one sample in a study of T cell responses to AZD1222 COVID-19 vaccine. Libraries were prepared by immunoSEQ multiplex PCR; TCRdb keeps only in-frame clonotypes and omits some of them. The sample carries about 180,000 clones, 90% to 95% recorded once. Sample: peripheral blood, taken 28 days after the second AZD1222 dose. The receptors come from an adult who received the AZD1222 COVID-19 vaccine. CDR3s include the opening cysteine and the closing phenylalanine or tryptophan.

>TRBV6-1
CASSESFGANNYYEQYF
>TRBV19
CASSILATAKYGYTF
>TRBV6-6
CASSYSGSGNTIYF
>TRBV30
CAWGYQETQYF
>TRBV19
CASSKPGGTSSYEQYF
>TRBV27
CASSLTPAGASPYEQYF
>TRBV19
CASSIAADAYEQYF
>TRBV7-6
CASSLDLGVGEQYF
>TRBV6-5
CASGTGEHQPQHF
>TRBV10-2
CASSEDSNSYEQYF
>TRBV7-9
CASSLVLDGYTF
>TRBV7-8
CASSIQGVSYEQYF
>TRBV7-2
CASSLDIRVRGYTF
>TRBV3-1/TRBV3-2
CASSPGSWATDYEQYF